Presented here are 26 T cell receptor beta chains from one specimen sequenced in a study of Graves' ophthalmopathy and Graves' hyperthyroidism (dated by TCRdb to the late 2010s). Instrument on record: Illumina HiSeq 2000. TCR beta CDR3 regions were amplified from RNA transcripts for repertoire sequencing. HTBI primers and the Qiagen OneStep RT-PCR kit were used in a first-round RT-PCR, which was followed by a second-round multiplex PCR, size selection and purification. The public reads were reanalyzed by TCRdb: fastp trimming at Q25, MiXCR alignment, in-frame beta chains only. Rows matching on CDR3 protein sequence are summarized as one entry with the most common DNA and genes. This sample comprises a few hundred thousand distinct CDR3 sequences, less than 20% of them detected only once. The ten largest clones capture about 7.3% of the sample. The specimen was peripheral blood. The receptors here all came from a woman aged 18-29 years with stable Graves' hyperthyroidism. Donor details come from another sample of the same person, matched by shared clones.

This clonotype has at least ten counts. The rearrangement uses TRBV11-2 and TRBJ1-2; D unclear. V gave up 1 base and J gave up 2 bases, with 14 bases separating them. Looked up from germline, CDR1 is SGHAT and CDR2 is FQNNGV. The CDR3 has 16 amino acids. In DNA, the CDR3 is TGTGCCAGCAGCTTAGGACCGACAACGGGAAACTATGGCTACACCTTC. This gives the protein CASSLGPTTGNYGYTF.

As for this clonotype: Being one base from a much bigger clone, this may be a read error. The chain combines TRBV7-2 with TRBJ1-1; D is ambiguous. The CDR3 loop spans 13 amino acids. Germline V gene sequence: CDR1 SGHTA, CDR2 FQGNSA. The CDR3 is CASSHTPSREAVF. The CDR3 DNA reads TGTGCCAGCAGCCACACTCCCTCAAGGGAAGCTGTCTTT.

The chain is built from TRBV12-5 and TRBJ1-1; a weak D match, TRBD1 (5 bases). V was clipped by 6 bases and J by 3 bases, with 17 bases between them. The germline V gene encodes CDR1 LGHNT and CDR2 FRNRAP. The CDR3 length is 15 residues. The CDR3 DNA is TGTGCTAGTGGCCCTGGGACGACCTATGACACTGAAGCTTTCTTT. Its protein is CASGPGTTYDTEAFF.

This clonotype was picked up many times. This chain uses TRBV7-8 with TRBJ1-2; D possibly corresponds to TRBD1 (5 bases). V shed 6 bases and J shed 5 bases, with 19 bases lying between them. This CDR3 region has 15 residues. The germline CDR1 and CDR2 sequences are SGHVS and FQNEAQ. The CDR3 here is CASSPTRQRLYGYTF. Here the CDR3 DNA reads TGTGCCAGCAGTCCGACTCGACAGCGCCTGTATGGCTACACCTTC.

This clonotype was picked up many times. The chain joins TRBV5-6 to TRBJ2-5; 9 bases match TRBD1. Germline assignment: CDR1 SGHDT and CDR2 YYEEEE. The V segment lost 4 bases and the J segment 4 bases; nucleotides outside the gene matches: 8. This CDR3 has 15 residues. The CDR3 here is CASSPQGAVGETQYF. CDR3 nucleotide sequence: TGTGCCAGCAGCCCACAGGGGGCTGTGGGAGAGACCCAGTACTTC.

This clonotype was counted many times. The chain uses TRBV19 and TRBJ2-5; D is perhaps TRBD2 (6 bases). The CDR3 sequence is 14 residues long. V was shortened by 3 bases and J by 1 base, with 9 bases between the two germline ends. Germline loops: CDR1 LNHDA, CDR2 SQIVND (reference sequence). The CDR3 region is CASSMPGLQETQYF. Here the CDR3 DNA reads TGTGCCAGTAGTATGCCGGGACTCCAAGAGACCCAGTACTTC.

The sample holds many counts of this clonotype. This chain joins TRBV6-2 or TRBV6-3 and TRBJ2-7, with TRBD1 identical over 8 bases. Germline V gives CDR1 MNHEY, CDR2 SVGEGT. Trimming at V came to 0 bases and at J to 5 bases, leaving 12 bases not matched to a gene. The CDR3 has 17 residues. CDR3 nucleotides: TGTGCCAGCAGTTACTCGATCGTGGTCAGGACAGGGAACGAGCAGTACTTC. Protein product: CASSYSIVVRTGNEQYF.

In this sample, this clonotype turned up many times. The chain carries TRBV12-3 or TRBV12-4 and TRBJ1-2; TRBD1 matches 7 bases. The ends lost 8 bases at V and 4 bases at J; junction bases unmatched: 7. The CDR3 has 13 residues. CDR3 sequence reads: CASGRQGTYGYTF. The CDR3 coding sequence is TGTGCCAGCGGGCGACAGGGCACCTATGGCTACACCTTC.

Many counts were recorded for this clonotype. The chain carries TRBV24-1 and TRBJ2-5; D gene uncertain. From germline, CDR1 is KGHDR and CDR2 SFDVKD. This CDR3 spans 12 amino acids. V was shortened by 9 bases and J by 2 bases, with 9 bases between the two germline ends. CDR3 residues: CATCQKQETQYF. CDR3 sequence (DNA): TGTGCCACCTGTCAGAAACAAGAGACCCAGTACTTC.

The CDR3 region has the DNA TGCGCCAGCAGCCCCAGACAGGGATGGGCCTACGAGCAGTACTTC. Protein: CASSPRQGWAYEQYF. The chain joins TRBV4-1 to TRBJ2-7; 7 positions agree with TRBD1. With 4 bases clipped from V and 2 bases from J, the junction kept 8 bases outside the gene matches. Germline V CDR1 and CDR2: MGHRA, YSYEKL. The CDR3 is 15 residues long.

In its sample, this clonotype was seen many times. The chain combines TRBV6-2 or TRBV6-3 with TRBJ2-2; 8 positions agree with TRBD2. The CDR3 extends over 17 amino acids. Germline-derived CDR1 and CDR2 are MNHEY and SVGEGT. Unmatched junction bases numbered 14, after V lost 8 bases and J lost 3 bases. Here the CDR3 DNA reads TGTGCCAGCCAAGGCGCAGCGGGGGCCTTATACACCGGGGAGCTGTTTTTT. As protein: CASQGAAGALYTGELFF.

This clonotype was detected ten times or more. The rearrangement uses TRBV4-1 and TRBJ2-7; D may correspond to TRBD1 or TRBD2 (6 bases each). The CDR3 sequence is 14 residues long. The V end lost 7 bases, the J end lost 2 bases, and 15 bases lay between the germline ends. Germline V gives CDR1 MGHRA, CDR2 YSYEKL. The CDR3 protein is CASTPDRGPYEQYF. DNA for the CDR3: TGCGCCAGCACCCCCGACCGGGGGCCCTACGAGCAGTACTTC.

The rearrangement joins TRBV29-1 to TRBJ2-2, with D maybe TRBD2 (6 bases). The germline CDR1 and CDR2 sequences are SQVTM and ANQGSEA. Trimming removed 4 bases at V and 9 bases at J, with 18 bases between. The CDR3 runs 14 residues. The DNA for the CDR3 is TGCAGCGTTGTAGCTGGGCAGGGAGGTCGGGAGCTGTTTTTT. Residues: CSVVAGQGGRELFF.

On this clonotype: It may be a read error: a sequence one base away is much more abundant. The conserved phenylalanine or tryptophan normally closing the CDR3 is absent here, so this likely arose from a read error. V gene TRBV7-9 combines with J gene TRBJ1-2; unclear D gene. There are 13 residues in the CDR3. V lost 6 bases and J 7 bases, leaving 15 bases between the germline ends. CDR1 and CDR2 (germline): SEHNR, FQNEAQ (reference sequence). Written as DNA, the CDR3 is TGTGCCAGCAGTGGTCCCTCAGGTGTTGGCTACACCGTC. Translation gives CASSGPSGVGYTV.

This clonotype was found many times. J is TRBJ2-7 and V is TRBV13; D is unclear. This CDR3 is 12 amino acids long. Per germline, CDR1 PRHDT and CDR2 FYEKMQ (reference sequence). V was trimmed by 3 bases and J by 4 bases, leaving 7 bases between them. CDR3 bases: TGTGCCAGCAGCTTGATGATTTACGAGCAGTACTTC. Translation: CASSLMIYEQYF. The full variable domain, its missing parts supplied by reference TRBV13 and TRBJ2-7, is AAGVIQSPRHLIKEKRETATLKCYPIPRHDTVYWYQQGPGQDPQFLISFYEKMQSDKGSIPDRFSAQQFSDYHSELNMSSLELGDSALYFCASSLMIYEQYFGPGTRLTVT.

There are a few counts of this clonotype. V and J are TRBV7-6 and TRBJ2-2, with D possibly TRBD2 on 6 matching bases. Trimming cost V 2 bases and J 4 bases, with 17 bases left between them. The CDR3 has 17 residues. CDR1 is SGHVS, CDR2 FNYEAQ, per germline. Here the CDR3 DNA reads TGTGCCAGCAGCTTAACTAGCTTGGGGGTTATCACCGGGGAGCTGTTTTTT. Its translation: CASSLTSLGVITGELFF.

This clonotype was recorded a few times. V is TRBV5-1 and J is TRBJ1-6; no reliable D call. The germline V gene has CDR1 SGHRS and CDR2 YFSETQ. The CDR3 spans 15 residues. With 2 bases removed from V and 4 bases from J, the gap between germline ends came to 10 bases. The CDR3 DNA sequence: TGCGCCAGCAGCTTTGCCGGGCAGTATAATTCACCCCTCCACTTT. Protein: CASSFAGQYNSPLHF.

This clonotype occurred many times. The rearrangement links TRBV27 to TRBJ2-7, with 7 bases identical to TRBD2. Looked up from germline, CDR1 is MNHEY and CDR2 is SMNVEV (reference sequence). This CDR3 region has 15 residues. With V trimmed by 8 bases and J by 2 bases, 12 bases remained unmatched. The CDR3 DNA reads TGTGCCAGCGGTCTTTCTCGGGGGGATCCCTACGAGCAGTACTTC. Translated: CASGLSRGDPYEQYF.

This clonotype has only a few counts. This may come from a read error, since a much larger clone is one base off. CDR3 in amino acids: CATSRAGTGSTEACF. The CDR3 DNA reads TGTGCCACCAGCAGAGCCGGGACAGGGAGCACTGAAGCTTGCTTT. The chain combines TRBV15 with TRBJ1-1; 9 bases are shared with TRBD1. Germline V gene lookup returns CDR1 LNHNV and CDR2 YYDKDF (reference sequence). CDR3 length: 15 residues.

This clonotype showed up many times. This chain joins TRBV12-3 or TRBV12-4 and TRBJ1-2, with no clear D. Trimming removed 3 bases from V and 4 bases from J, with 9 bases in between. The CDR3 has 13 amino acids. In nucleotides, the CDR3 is TGTGCCAGCAGTTTCGAACCGGGCTATGGCTACACCTTC. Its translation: CASSFEPGYGYTF.

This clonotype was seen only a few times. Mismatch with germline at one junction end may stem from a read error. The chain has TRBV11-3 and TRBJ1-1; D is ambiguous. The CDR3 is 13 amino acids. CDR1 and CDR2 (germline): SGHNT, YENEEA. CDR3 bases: TGTGCCAGCAGCTTAGAGGCCCCGGGGTTCTTATTATTT. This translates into CASSLEAPGFLLF.

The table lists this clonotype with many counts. In DNA, the CDR3 is TGTGCCAGCAGCTTAGGAGAACGGCCCCAGCATTTT. Amino acids: CASSLGERPQHF. This rearrangement joins TRBV7-9 to TRBJ1-5; D unresolved. The CDR3 is 12 residues long. Germline CDR1 reads SEHNR; CDR2 reads FQNEAQ (reference sequence). Trimming took off 1 base at V and 9 bases at J, with 7 bases between the two ends.

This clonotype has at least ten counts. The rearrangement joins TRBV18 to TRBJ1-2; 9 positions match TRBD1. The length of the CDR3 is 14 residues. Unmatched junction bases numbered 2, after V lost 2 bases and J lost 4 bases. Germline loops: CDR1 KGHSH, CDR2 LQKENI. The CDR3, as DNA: TGTGCCAGCTCACCAGGGGGACAGGGCTATGGCTACACCTTC. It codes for CASSPGGQGYGYTF. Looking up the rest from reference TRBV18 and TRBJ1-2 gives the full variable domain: NAGVMQNPRHLVRRRGQEARLRCSPMKGHSHVYWYRQLPEEGLKFMVYLQKENIIDESGMPKERFSAEFPKEGPSILRIQQVVRGDSAAYFCASSPGGQGYGYTFGSGTRLTVV.

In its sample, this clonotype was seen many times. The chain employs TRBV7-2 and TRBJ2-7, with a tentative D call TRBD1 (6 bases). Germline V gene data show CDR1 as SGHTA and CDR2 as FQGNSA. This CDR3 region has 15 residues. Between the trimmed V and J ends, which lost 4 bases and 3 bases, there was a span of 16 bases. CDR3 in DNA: TGTGCCAGCAGCTCGTCGACAGGTCTTGACTACGAGCAGTACTTC. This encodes CASSSSTGLDYEQYF.

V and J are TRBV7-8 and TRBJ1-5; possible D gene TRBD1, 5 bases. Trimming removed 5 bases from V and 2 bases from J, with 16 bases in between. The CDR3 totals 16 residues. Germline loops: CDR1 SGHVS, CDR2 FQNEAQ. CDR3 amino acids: CASSPYYRGRNQPQHF. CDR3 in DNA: TGTGCCAGCAGCCCCTACTATAGGGGACGCAATCAGCCCCAGCATTTT.

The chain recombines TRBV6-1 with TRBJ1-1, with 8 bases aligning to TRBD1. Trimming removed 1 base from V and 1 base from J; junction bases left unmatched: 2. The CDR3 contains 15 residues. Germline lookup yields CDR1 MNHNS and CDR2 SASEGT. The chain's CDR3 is CASSEEGTGNTEAFF. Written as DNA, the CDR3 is TGTGCCAGCAGTGAAGAAGGGACAGGGAACACTGAAGCTTTCTTT.